This T cell receptor (beta chain) was documented in a study of blood T cells in healthy people across ages. Germline V lookup: CDR1 LGHNT, CDR2 FRNRAP. V shed 0 bases, J shed 4 bases, and the junction held 5 bases outside the gene matches. The CDR3 is made up of 16 amino acids. Together with a sample-barcoded 5' primer, a J-beta primer mix was included in a second PCR lasting roughly 6 to 12 cycles. MiXCR was run by TCRdb on the 5' RACE reads, yielding one entry per CDR3 protein. The sample yields hundreds of thousands of distinct CDR3 sequences, 22% seen once. This clonotype has ten or more counts. V and J are TRBV12-5 and TRBJ2-1, with 8 bases that match TRBD2. Sequencing was done on a sample of blood. The sequence came from a man between 65 and 79 years old in good health. The CDR3 coding sequence is TGTGCTAGTGGTTTGGTCATCGCGGGAGGATACAATGAGCAGTTCTTC. It yields the protein CASGLVIAGGYNEQFF.